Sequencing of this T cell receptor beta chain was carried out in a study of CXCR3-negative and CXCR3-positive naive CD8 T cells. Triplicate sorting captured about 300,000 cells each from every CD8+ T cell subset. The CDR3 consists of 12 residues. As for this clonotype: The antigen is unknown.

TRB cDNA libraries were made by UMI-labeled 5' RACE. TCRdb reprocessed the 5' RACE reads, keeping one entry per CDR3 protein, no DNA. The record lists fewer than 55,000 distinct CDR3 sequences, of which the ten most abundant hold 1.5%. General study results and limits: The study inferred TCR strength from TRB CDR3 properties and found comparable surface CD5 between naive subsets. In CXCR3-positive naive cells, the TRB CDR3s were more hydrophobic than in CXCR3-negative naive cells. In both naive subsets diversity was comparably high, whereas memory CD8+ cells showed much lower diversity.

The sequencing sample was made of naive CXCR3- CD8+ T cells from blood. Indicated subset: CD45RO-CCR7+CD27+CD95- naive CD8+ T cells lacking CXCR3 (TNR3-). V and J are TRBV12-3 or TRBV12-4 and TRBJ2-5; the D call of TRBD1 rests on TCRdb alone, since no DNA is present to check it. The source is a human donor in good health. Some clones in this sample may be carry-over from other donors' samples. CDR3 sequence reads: CASSPGGETQYF.